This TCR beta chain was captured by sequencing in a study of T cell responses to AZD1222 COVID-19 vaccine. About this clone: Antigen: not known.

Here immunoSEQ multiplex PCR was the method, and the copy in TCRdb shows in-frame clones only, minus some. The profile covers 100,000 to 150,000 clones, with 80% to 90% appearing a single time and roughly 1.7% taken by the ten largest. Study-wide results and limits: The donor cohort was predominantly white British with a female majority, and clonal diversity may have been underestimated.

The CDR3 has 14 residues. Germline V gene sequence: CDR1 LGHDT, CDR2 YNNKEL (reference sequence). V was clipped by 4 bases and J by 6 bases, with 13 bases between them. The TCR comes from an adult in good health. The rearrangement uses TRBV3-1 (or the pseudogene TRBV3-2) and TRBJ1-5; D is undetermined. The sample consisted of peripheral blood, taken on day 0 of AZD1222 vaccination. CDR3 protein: CASSPSVGGQPQHF. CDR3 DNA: TGTGCCAGCAGCCCAAGTGTGGGTGGTCAGCCCCAGCATTTT.